The rows below give T cell receptor beta chains drawn from one sample of a study of OX40 agonist ivuxolimab in advanced cancers. Assay used: immunoSEQ multiplex PCR; TCRdb lists only in-frame clones, some missing. The sample comprises some 67,000 clones, about 87% of which are singletons, and less than 0.65% rests with the top ten. The source material was CD4+ or CD8+ T cells sorted from blood, sampled in a trial of the OX40 agonist ivuxolimab. The receptors derive from an adult with an advanced solid tumor such as melanoma, head and neck, liver or kidney cancer. CDR3s leave out the opening cysteine and the closing phenylalanine or tryptophan.

v_call,j_call,cdr3_aa
TRBV7-9,TRBJ1-2,ASSSGGAGLYGYT
TRBV6-1,TRBJ1-3,ASREGASGNTIY
TRBV5-1,TRBJ2-7,ASSLVPTYEQY
TRBV30,TRBJ2-1,AWSVPTSGGYNEQF
TRBV7-9,TRBJ2-5,ASSLPGQETQY
TRBV2,TRBJ2-6,ASRQVSGANVLT
TRBV10-3,TRBJ2-1,AISKLAGGSYNEQF
TRBV2,TRBJ1-5,ASSGQGAIGNQPQH
TRBV27,TRBJ2-1,ASSSLTSAGSYEQF
TRBV4-1,TRBJ2-5,ASSRNPGAETQY
TRBV19,TRBJ1-1,ASSEQVNTEAF
TRBV6-1,TRBJ2-7,ASSSGTDYEQY
TRBV5-1,TRBJ2-1,ASSTDNEQF
TRBV30,TRBJ1-2,ARGRGSYGYT
TRBV18,TRBJ2-1,ASSPPTLRDNEQF
TRBV11-2,TRBJ1-5,ASSLETGLNQPQH
TRBV6-6,TRBJ2-1,ASSPGQTYNEQF
TRBV7-9,TRBJ2-1,ASSLGVAGDEQF
TRBV5-1,TRBJ2-5,ASSLAGTHQETQY
TRBV5-1,TRBJ1-2,ASSLVAGAYGYT
TRBV11-1,TRBJ1-1,ASSLWGADTEAF
TRBV7-2,TRBJ2-5,ASSLDSQETQY
TRBV27,TRBJ2-3,ASSSLAGRTDTQY
TRBV7-9,TRBJ1-1,ASSHGVSGEAF
TRBV5-5,TRBJ1-6,ASSLDRMGLLSPLH
TRBV18,TRBJ2-1,ASSPGILINEQF
TRBV5-1,TRBJ2-5,ASSLVPQETQY
TRBV5-1,TRBJ1-5,ASSWGTADQPQH
TRBV7-2,TRBJ1-5,ASSLRWGDRNQH
TRBV10-3,TRBJ1-2,AITAGEGYT
TRBV7-8,TRBJ2-7,ASSRSGGEQY
TRBV10-3,TRBJ2-7,ATGQGATASYEQY
TRBV10-1,TRBJ2-1,ASIRDRELNEQF
TRBV27,TRBJ2-1,ASSSLGGGPNYNEQF
TRBV18,TRBJ1-3,ASSPTGLGNTIY
TRBV27,TRBJ1-5,ASSLTGGGNQPQH
TRBV30,TRBJ2-1,AWSGSSYNEQF
TRBV5-1,TRBJ1-4,ASSLSHSEKLF
TRBV27,TRBJ1-1,ASSLSPLTMGTEAF
TRBV5-1,TRBJ1-1,ASSPDRGRRSTEAF
TRBV6-1,TRBJ1-1,ASSDWGARMNTEAF